This T cell receptor beta chain derives from a study of PD-1 blockade in classical Hodgkin lymphoma. The study, taken as a whole, reports: Reports indicated that newly diagnosed patients had lower baseline TCR diversity than healthy donors did.

Time point reported: cycle 4 day 1 (C4D1), after 6 weeks of nivolumab. Each patient relapsed following autologous stem cell transplantation, and prior brentuximab vedotin exposure differed. This table comes from immunoSEQ multiplex PCR, and its TCRdb copy is limited to in-frame clones, with some not included. The sample records roughly 24,000 clones, more than 65% being singletons. To note about this clone: Its cognate antigen is unknown.

The sequence was collected from a human donor with classical Hodgkin lymphoma. This sample comprised peripheral blood mononuclear cells (PBMCs), obtained before the fourth cycle of nivolumab.

CDR3 residues: CASLGAGRSSYEQYF. For the CDR3, the DNA is TGTGCCAGCCTTGGGGCAGGTAGAAGCTCCTACGAGCAGTACTTC. The V call is TRBV28, the J call TRBJ2-7; D perhaps matches TRBD1 (5 bases). Trimming left V 8 bases short and J 0 bases short, with 17 bases between. The V gene's germline CDR1 is MDHEN and CDR2 SYDVKM. The CDR3 extends over 15 amino acids.